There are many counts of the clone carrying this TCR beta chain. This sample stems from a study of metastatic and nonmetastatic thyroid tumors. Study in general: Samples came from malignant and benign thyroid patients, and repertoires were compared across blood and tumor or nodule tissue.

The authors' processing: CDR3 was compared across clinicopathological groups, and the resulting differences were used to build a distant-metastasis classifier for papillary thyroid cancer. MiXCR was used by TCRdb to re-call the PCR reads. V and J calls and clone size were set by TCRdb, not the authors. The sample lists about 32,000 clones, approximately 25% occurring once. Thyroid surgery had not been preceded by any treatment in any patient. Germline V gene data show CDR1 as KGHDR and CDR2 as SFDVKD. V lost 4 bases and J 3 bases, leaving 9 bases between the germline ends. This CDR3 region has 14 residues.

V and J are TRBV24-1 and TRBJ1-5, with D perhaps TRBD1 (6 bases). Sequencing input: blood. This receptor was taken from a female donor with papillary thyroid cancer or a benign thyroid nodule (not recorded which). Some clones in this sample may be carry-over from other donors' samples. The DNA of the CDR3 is TGTGCCACCAGTGAGGGACACCCCAATCAGCCCCAGCATTTT. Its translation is CATSEGHPNQPQHF.